This T cell receptor (beta chain) was retrieved from a study of T cell repertoires in cytomegalovirus infection. Background on the study: The public TCR beta signatures pointed to both CMV infection and matching HLA type.

This CDR3 is 14 amino acids long. Trimming removed 1 base from V and 2 bases from J, with 9 bases in between. Germline loops: CDR1 LGHNT, CDR2 FRNRAP. This clonotype showed up just a few times. What it recognizes is unknown. Study-level findings and limits: In two of eight donors, the top clonotype was HLA-C-restricted CMV-specific. Using cumulative public TCR beta family frequency, the authors identified those who carried CMV together with the relevant HLA.

Using its own MiXCR run on the reads, TCRdb lists one record per CDR3 protein. The sample yields 200,000 or so distinct CDR3 sequences, roughly 20% seen once. This receptor was identified in a human donor in good health (CMV status not recorded). Some clones in this sample may be carry-over from other donors' samples. The chain has TRBV12-5 and TRBJ2-7; possible D gene TRBD1, 6 bases. The specimen was PBMCs. The CDR3 DNA sequence: TGTGCTAGTGGTTTGGGGACAGCAACCTACGAGCAGTACTTC. This encodes CASGLGTATYEQYF.